This entry concerns a single T cell receptor beta chain. The data were obtained in a study of control samples from healthy donors and cancer patients. The trim removed 4 bases at V and 6 bases at J, leaving 12 bases unmatched. Germline V gene data show CDR1 as MGHDK and CDR2 as SYGVNS. The CDR3 loop spans 16 amino acids. The protocol was immunoSEQ multiplex PCR, while the TCRdb copy is restricted to in-frame clones and leaves out a portion. The sample contains about 120,000 clones, approximately 94% of which appear only once. J is TRBJ2-1 and V is TRBV25-1; 7 positions agree with TRBD1. Sequences were obtained from blood. The sequence was collected from a man aged 25 to 40 in good health. CDR3 DNA: TGTGCCAGCAGTGGGCCGGACAGGCTCCTTTTCAATGAGCAGTTCTTC. This encodes CASSGPDRLLFNEQFF.